Below are 21 T cell receptor beta chains sequenced from a single sample in a study of regulatory T cells in long-lasting Graves disease. Both iRepertoire HTBI primers and Arm-PCR of CDR3 regions were used to build the TCR beta libraries. TCRdb fed the multiplex PCR reads into MiXCR, producing one record per CDR3 protein. The repertoire includes approximately 500,000 distinct CDR3 sequences, 20% to 25% of them detected once, and 6.5% to 9% sits in the top ten. Regarding time point: persistent/refractory GD, antithyroid drugs over 5 years with positive TRAb. PBMCs were the source of the RNA used for TCR sequencing. Sequenced material: peripheral blood mononuclear cells (PBMCs), taken when the disease was refractory, from a patient treated with antithyroid drugs. The origin of the receptors is a female donor with Graves disease.

This clonotype has at least ten counts. The chain uses TRBV28 and TRBJ2-2, with D unclear. Trimming took off 8 bases at V and 0 bases at J, with 7 bases between the two ends. This CDR3 comprises 13 residues. CDR1 MDHEN and CDR2 SYDVKM come from the germline V gene. CDR3 nucleotide sequence: TGTGCCAGCGAGGCAGCGAACACCGGGGAGCTGTTTTTT. It encodes CASEAANTGELFF.

With respect to this clonotype: Given a much more abundant clone one base away, this may be a read error. The chain joins TRBV6-2 or TRBV6-3 to TRBJ1-6; D is unclear. CDR1 is MNHEY and CDR2 is SVGEGT in the germline V gene. The CDR3 is 16 amino acids. The CDR3 nucleotides are TGTGCCAGCAGTGAATTAGAAGGGAGGAATAATTCACTCCTCCACTTT. This translates into CASSELEGRNNSLLHF.

This clonotype was detected a few times. This chain links TRBV6-1 with TRBJ1-1; perhaps TRBD1 as D (5 bases). Trimming took 6 bases from V and 0 from J, leaving 20 bases between them. This CDR3 has 17 residues. Germline V gene lookup returns CDR1 MNHNS and CDR2 SASEGT. CDR3 DNA: TGTGCCAGCAGGTATTGGCGAGACGGACACTTGAACACTGAAGCTTTCTTT. Translating gives CASRYWRDGHLNTEAFF.

This clonotype was observed many times. The rearrangement joins TRBV6-1 to TRBJ2-5; D unresolved. Trimming stripped 5 bases from V and 5 bases from J, with 24 bases between. CDR1 MNHNS and CDR2 SASEGT come from the germline V gene. This CDR3 is 17 amino acids long. The CDR3 loop reads CASSRSLTGTTRETQYF. For the CDR3, the DNA is TGTGCCAGCAGTCGAAGCCTGACGGGTACCACAAGGGAGACCCAGTACTTC.

This clonotype showed up many times. This chain connects TRBV7-8 to TRBJ2-4; D perhaps matches TRBD1 (6 bases). Germline-derived CDR1 and CDR2 are SGHVS and FQNEAQ. V lost 3 bases and J 0 bases, leaving 6 bases between the germline ends. This CDR3 has 14 residues. The CDR3 is CASSLGAAKNIQYF. In DNA form, the CDR3 reads TGTGCCAGCAGCTTGGGGGCAGCCAAAAACATTCAGTACTTC.

In this sample, this clonotype turned up many times. The chain links TRBV7-2 to TRBJ2-5; D is unclear. Trimming cost V 3 bases and J 2 bases, with 13 bases left between them. Germline lookup yields CDR1 SGHTA and CDR2 FQGNSA. The CDR3 has 15 residues. The CDR3 DNA reads TGTGCCAGCAGCTTTTTTGACGGACCTCAAGAGACCCAGTACTTC. Amino acids: CASSFFDGPQETQYF.

This clonotype occurred many times. The CDR3 region is CASSLFGGSNYGYTF. The DNA for the CDR3 is TGTGCCAGCAGTTTATTTGGCGGATCTAACTATGGCTACACCTTC. V gene TRBV28 combines with J gene TRBJ1-2; D remains ambiguous. Trimming pared 1 base from V and 0 bases from J, leaving 9 bases between. The CDR3 sequence is 15 residues long. Germline CDR1 and CDR2: MDHEN and SYDVKM.

This clonotype occurred many times. V is TRBV28 and J is TRBJ1-2; possible D gene TRBD1, 5 bases. The CDR3 has 12 amino acids. V lost 4 bases, J lost 8 bases, and 11 bases lay in between. Germline assignment: CDR1 MDHEN and CDR2 SYDVKM. CDR3 region: CASSSGREGYTF. CDR3 nucleotide sequence: TGTGCCAGCAGTTCGGGGCGGGAAGGCTACACCTTC.

This clonotype was observed at least ten times. The chain carries TRBV6-1 and TRBJ2-5; 7 bases line up with TRBD2. The CDR3 spans 13 residues. V shed 6 bases and J 4 bases; nucleotides not matched to a gene: 5. Looked up from germline, CDR1 is MNHNS and CDR2 is SASEGT. The CDR3 region is CASRGTTRETQYF. The CDR3 DNA reads TGTGCCAGCAGAGGGACTACCCGAGAGACCCAGTACTTC.

This clonotype was seen ten or more times. The chain is built from TRBV12-3 or TRBV12-4 and TRBJ2-5, with D tentatively TRBD2 (7 bases). The length of the CDR3 is 14 residues. Trimming shortened V by 5 bases and J by 5 bases, and 15 bases separated the two germline ends. The CDR3 coding sequence is TGTGCCAGCAGTCCACAGGGAGGGCTTGAGACCCAGTACTTC. Translated, it gives CASSPQGGLETQYF.

This clonotype was detected many times. V is TRBV2 and J is TRBJ1-1, with no clear D. This CDR3 has 13 residues. V lost 4 bases to trimming and J lost 7 bases, with 13 bases between them. Germline values: CDR1 SNHLY, CDR2 FYNNEI. The CDR3 bases are TGTGCCAGCAGTGGGAGGTCGAAAGGTGAAGCTTTCTTT. It is translated as CASSGRSKGEAFF.

This clonotype was counted only a few times. V usage is TRBV6-5 and J usage is TRBJ2-1; TRBD1 is a possible D gene (6 bases). Germline V gives CDR1 MNHEY, CDR2 SVGAGI. This CDR3 comprises 14 residues. Trimming removed 2 bases from V and 5 bases from J, with 10 bases in between. CDR3 loop: CASSYGTTDNEQFF. CDR3 sequence (DNA): TGTGCCAGCAGTTACGGGACAACCGACAATGAGCAGTTCTTC.

The count of this clonotype is one. With a much larger clone just one base away, this may be a read error. The chain uses TRBV10-3 and TRBJ1-2; D unresolved. CDR3 size: 14 residues. Germline CDR1 is ENHRY and CDR2 is SYGVKD. The CDR3 protein is CVISDPVWGYGYTF. CDR3 coding DNA: TGTGTCATCAGTGACCCGGTGTGGGGCTATGGCTACACCTTC.

This clonotype was found many times. For the CDR3, the DNA is TGTGCCAGCAGTTACTCGCCTCAAAACACCGGGGAGCTGTTTTTT. It codes for CASSYSPQNTGELFF. V usage is TRBV6-5 and J usage is TRBJ2-2; D remains ambiguous. This CDR3 is 15 amino acids long. With 0 bases removed from V and 2 bases from J, the gap between germline ends came to 7 bases. Germline assignment: CDR1 MNHEY and CDR2 SVGAGI.

The chain links TRBV10-1 to TRBJ1-5; no clear D gene. The CDR3 spans 11 residues. The V and J ends lost 7 bases and 8 bases respectively, with 9 bases between them. Germline CDR1 is WNHNN and CDR2 is SYGVQD (reference sequence). The CDR3 DNA is TGCGCCAGCAACGCGAGGAAGCCCCAGCATTTT. The encoded protein is CASNARKPQHF.

The sample holds many counts of this clonotype. CDR3 amino acids: CASSLLSVRLNTEAFF. As DNA, the CDR3 is TGTGCCAGCAGCTTACTATCGGTTCGGTTGAACACTGAAGCTTTCTTT. J is TRBJ1-1 and V is TRBV11-2; unclear D gene. Trimming took 2 bases from V and 0 from J, leaving 13 bases between them. This CDR3 region has 16 residues. The germline V gene has CDR1 SGHAT and CDR2 FQNNGV.

This clonotype was detected only a few times. This chain joins TRBV10-3 and TRBJ1-1, with a possible D match to TRBD1 (5 bases). This CDR3 contains 13 residues. V gave up 6 bases and J gave up 0 bases, with 8 bases separating them. The germline V gene encodes CDR1 ENHRY and CDR2 SYGVKD. CDR3 region: CAIRSRVNTEAFF. The CDR3 coding sequence is TGTGCCATCAGGTCCAGGGTGAACACTGAAGCTTTCTTT.

This clonotype came up a few times. The chain links TRBV28 to TRBJ2-2; 7 bases map to TRBD1. This CDR3 spans 17 amino acids. V trimming: 6 bases; J trimming: 4 bases; junction bases outside the gene matches: 14. Looked up from germline, CDR1 is MDHEN and CDR2 is SYDVKM. CDR3 bases: TGTGCCAGCAGCATACAGGGGCGTGAGGGAGTCACCGGGGAGCTGTTTTTT. Amino acids: CASSIQGREGVTGELFF.

The table lists this clonotype with a few counts. This sequence joins TRBV7-8 and TRBJ1-2; unclear D gene. This CDR3 is 13 amino acids long. The germline CDR1 and CDR2 sequences are SGHVS and FQNEAQ. With 1 base removed from V and 4 bases from J, the gap between germline ends came to 7 bases. The DNA for the CDR3 is TGTGCCAGCAGCTTAGAGGTGCTCTATGGCTACACCTTC. Translation: CASSLEVLYGYTF.

The CDR3 loop reads CASSLEGASSTREQFF. The CDR3 bases are TGTGCCAGCAGCCTGGAGGGGGCTTCGTCTACACGTGAGCAGTTCTTC. The rearrangement links TRBV7-3 to TRBJ2-1, with D perhaps matching TRBD1 (7 bases). The CDR3 contains 16 residues. Per the germline V gene, CDR1 is SGHTA and CDR2 is FQGTGA. V shed 5 bases and J shed 9 bases, with 23 bases lying between them.

The chain carries TRBV13 and TRBJ2-2; D may be TRBD2 (5 bases). Per germline, CDR1 PRHDT and CDR2 FYEKMQ (reference sequence). V lost 5 bases and J lost 4, with 8 bases in between. The CDR3 is 13 amino acids. CDR3 coding DNA: TGTGCCAGCAGCGCGAGGGCCACCGGGGAGCTGTTTTTT. It is translated as CASSARATGELFF.